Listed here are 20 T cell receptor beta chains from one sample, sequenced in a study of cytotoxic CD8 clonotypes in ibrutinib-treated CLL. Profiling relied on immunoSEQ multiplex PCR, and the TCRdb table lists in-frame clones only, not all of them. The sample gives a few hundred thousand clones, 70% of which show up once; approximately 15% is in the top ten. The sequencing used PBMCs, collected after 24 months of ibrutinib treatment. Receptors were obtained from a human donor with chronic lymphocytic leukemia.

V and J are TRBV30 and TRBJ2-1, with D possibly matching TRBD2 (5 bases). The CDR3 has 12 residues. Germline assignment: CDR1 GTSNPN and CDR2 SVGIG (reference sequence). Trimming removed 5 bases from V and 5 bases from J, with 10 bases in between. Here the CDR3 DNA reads TGTGCCTGGCATCAGGAGGACAATGAGCAGTTCTTC. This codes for CAWHQEDNEQFF.

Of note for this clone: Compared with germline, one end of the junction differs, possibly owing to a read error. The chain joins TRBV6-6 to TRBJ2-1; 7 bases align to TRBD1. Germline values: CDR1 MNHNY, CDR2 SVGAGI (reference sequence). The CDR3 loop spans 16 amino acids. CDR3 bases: TGTGCCAGCGTACCAGGGGGTTTTAGCTCCAACAATGAGCAGTTCTTC. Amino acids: CASVPGGFSSNNEQFF.

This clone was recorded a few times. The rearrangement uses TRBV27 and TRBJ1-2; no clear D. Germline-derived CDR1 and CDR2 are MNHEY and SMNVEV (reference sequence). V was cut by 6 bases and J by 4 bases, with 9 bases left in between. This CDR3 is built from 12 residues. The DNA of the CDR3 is TGTGCCAGCAGGAAAGATCCCTATGGCTACACCTTC. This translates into CASRKDPYGYTF.

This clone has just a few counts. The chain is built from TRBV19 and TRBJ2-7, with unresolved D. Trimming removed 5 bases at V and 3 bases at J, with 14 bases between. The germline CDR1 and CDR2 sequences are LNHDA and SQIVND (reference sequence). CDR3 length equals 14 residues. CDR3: CASSPSSVGYEQYF. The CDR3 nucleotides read TGTGCCAGTAGTCCATCCAGCGTAGGCTACGAGCAGTACTTC.

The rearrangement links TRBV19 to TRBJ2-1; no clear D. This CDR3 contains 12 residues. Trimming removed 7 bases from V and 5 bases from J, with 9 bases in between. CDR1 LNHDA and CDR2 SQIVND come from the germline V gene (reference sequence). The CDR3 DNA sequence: TGTGCCAGTAAGTGGGGTAACAATGAGCAGTTCTTC. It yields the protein CASKWGNNEQFF.

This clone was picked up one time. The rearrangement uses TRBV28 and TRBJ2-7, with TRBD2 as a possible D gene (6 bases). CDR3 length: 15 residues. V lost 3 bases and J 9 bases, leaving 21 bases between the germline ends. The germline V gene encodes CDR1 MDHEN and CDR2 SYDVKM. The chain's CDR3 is CASSLLVGGLVGQYF. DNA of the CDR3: TGTGCCAGCAGTTTGCTGGTGGGGGGTCTTGTTGGGCAGTACTTC.

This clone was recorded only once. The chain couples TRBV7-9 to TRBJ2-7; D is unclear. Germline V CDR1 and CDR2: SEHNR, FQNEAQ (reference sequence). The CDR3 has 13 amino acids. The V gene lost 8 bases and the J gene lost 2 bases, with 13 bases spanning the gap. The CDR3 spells CASGRTLTYEQYF. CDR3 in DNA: TGTGCCAGCGGGCGGACGCTAACCTACGAGCAGTACTTC.

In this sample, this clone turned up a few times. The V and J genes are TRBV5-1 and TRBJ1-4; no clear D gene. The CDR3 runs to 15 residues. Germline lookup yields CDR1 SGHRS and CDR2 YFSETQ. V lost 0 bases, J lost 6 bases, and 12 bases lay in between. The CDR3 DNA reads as TGCGCCAGCAGCTTGGAAATAAGAACCGATGAAAAACTGTTTTTT. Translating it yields CASSLEIRTDEKLFF.

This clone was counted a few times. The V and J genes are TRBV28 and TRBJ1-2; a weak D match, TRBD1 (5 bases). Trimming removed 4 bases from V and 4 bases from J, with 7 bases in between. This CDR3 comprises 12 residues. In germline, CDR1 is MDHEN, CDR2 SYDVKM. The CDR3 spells CASSWGSYGYTF. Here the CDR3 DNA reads TGTGCCAGCAGTTGGGGGAGCTATGGCTACACCTTC.

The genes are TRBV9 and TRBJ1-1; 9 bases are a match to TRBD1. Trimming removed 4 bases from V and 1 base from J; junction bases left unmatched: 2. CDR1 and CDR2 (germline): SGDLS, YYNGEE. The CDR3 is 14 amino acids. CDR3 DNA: TGTGCCAGCAGCCCGGGACAGGGGAACACTGAAGCTTTCTTT. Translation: CASSPGQGNTEAFF.

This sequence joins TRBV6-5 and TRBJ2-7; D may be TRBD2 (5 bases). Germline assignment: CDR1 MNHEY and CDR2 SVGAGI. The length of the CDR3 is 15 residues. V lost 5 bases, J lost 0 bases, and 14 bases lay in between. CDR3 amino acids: CASSRAEVSSYEQYF. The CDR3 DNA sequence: TGTGCCAGCAGTCGAGCGGAAGTGAGCTCCTACGAGCAGTACTTC.

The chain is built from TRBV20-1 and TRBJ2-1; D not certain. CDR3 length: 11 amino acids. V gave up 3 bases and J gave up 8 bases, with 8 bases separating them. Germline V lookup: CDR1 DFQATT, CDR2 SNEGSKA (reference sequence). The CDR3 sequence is CSASTADEQFF. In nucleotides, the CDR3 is TGCAGTGCTAGTACTGCCGATGAGCAGTTCTTC.

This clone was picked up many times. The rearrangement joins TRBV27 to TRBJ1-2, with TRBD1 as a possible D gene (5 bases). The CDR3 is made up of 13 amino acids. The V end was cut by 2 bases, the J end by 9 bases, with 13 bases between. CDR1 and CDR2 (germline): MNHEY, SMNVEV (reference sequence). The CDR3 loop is CASSLNSGTSYTF. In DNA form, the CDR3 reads TGTGCCAGCAGTTTAAATTCAGGGACGAGCTACACCTTC.

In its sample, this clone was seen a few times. The CDR3 coding sequence is TGTGCCAGCAGTTCGAGTAGGGGCCAGTACTTC. This codes for CASSSSRGQYF. The chain links TRBV28 to TRBJ2-5, with D possibly matching TRBD1 (5 bases). The CDR3 totals 11 residues. From germline, CDR1 is MDHEN and CDR2 SYDVKM. Between the trimmed V and J ends, which lost 4 bases and 10 bases, there was a span of 10 bases.

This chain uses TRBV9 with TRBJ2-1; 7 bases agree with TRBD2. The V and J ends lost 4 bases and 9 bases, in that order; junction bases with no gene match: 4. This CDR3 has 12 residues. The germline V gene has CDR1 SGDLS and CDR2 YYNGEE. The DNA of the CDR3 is TGTGCCAGCAGCAAAACTAGCGCTGAGCAGTTCTTC. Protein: CASSKTSAEQFF. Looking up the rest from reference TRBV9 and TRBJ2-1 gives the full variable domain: DSGVTQTPKHLITATGQRVTLRCSPRSGDLSVYWYQQSLDQGLQFLIQYYNGEERAKGNILERFSAQQFPDLHSELNLSSLELGDSALYFCASSKTSAEQFFGPGTRLTVL.

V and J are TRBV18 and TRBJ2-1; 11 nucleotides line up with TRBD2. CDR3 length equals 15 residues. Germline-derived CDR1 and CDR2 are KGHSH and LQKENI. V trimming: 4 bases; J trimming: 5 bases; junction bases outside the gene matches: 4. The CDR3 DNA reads TGTGCCAGCTCACTCGGACTAGCGGGCAACAATGAGCAGTTCTTC. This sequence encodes CASSLGLAGNNEQFF.

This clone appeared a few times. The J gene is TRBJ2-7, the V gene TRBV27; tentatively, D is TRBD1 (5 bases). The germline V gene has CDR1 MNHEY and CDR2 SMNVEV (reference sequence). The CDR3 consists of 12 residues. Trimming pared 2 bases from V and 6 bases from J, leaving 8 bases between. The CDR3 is CASSLLGREQYF. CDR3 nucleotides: TGTGCCAGCAGTTTACTGGGGCGCGAGCAGTACTTC.

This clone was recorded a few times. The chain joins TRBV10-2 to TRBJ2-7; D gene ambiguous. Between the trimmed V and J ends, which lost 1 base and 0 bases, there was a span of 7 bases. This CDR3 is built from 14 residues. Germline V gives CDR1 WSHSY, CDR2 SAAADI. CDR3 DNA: TGCGCCAGCAGTGAGTTAACTTTCTCCTACGAGCAGTACTTC. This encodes CASSELTFSYEQYF.

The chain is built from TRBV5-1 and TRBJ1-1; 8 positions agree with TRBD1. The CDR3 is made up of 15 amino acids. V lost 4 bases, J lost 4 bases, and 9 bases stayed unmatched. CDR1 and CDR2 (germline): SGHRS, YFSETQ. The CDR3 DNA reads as TGCGCCAGCAGCGCTGCAGGGGGCGCGTTCACTGAAGCTTTCTTT. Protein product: CASSAAGGAFTEAFF.

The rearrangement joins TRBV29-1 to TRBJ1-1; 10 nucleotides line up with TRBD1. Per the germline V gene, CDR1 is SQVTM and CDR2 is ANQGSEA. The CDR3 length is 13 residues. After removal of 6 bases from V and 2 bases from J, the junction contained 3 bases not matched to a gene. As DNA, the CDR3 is TGCAGCGTCCAGACAGGGGGCAACACTGAAGCTTTCTTT. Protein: CSVQTGGNTEAFF.